This T cell receptor (beta chain) was identified in a study of CD8 T cells in ankylosing spondylitis. From the 5' RACE reads, TCRdb called clonotypes with MiXCR, one entry per CDR3 protein. The sample records about 340,000 distinct CDR3 sequences, approximately 15% being singletons. The table lists this clonotype with a few counts. The CDR3 has 18 residues. V trimming: 5 bases; J trimming: 0 bases; junction bases outside the gene matches: 12. This rearrangement joins TRBV12-3 or TRBV12-4 to TRBJ2-2; 7 nucleotides match TRBD1. The TCR sequence derives from a male donor with ankylosing spondylitis or in good health (not recorded which). The sample taken for sequencing was blood, either unsorted or a sorted T cell fraction (not recorded which). In DNA, the CDR3 is TGTGCCAGCAGTCCCCCTTCGACAGGGCTAACGAACACCGGGGAGCTGTTTTTT. Translated: CASSPPSTGLTNTGELFF.